What follows describes a single TCR beta chain. Its antigen remains unknown. TCRdb called the RT-PCR reads again in MiXCR, with one record for every CDR3 protein. The profile shows a few hundred thousand distinct CDR3 sequences, about 20% of them singletons. This record belongs to a study of response to subunit inactivated influenza vaccine. Overall study results and limits: The authors proposed limited new T cell recruitment per seasonal influenza vaccination.

There are 15 residues in the CDR3. Trimming left V 6 bases short and J 1 base short, with 15 bases between. This chain links TRBV12-3 or TRBV12-4 with TRBJ1-1; possibly TRBD1 for D (6 bases). The material was PBMCs from blood, obtained 21 months after vaccination. The receptor was isolated from a man aged 50-75 years who received an inactivated influenza vaccine. The CDR3 reads CASRIRGTGNTEAFF. The CDR3 DNA reads TGTGCCAGCAGAATTAGGGGGACGGGGAACACTGAAGCTTTCTTT.